These 20 T cell receptor beta chains were sequenced from one sample in a study of blood T cell repertoires in COVID-19. The assay was immunoSEQ multiplex PCR, and TCRdb's table has in-frame clones only and misses some. This sample has about 86,000 clones, with roughly 84% found just once. Material for sequencing was peripheral blood. The receptors originated from a man in his 70s with acute or convalescent COVID-19.

The chain employs TRBV27 and TRBJ2-1; 10 bases line up with TRBD2. The germline gives CDR1 MNHEY, CDR2 SMNVEV (reference sequence). The ends lost 5 bases at V and 6 bases at J; junction bases unmatched: 10. This CDR3 comprises 16 residues. The CDR3 DNA sequence: TGTGCCAGCAGTCCCCTGGGGGGACTAGCGATCAATGAGCAGTTCTTC. Encoded protein: CASSPLGGLAINEQFF.

The chain uses TRBV16 and TRBJ1-5; 10 positions match TRBD1. The J segment lost 3 bases and the V segment lost 4 bases, leaving 6 bases of the junction unmatched. Germline CDR1 KGHSY, CDR2 FQNENV. The CDR3 is made up of 16 amino acids. The CDR3 DNA is TGTGCCAGCAGCCTTACCGGGACAGGGGTCAATCAGCCCCAGCATTTT. Its protein is CASSLTGTGVNQPQHF.

The V call is TRBV10-3, the J call TRBJ2-3, with 9 bases identical to TRBD2. Trimming removed 11 bases from V and 2 bases from J; junction bases left unmatched: 8. The germline CDR1 and CDR2 sequences are ENHRY and SYGVKD. This CDR3 is 14 amino acids long. The CDR3: CASQSGGSTDTQYF. In nucleotides, the CDR3 is TGTGCCTCCCAGAGCGGGGGGTCCACAGATACGCAGTATTTT.

V and J are TRBV29-1 and TRBJ2-7; TRBD1 matches 7 bases. The CDR3 contains 12 residues. The germline V gene encodes CDR1 SQVTM and CDR2 ANQGSEA. Germline trimming cut 5 bases from V and 7 bases from J; bases unmatched to any gene: 8. In DNA, the CDR3 is TGCAGCGTTTCGACAGGGAATGGGGAGCAGTACTTC. Translating it yields CSVSTGNGEQYF.

This clone was seen a handful of times. In DNA, the CDR3 is TGTGCCAGCTCAGCACGGACAGCCGGCTCAACTAATGAAAAACTGTTTTTT. Translated, it gives CASSARTAGSTNEKLFF. The chain couples TRBV18 to TRBJ1-4, with D tentatively TRBD1 (6 bases). Germline CDR1 reads KGHSH; CDR2 reads LQKENI. This CDR3 comprises 17 residues. V was shortened by 5 bases and J by 0 bases, with 16 bases between the two germline ends.

The chain employs TRBV28 and TRBJ1-2, with D perhaps TRBD1 (5 bases). The CDR3 consists of 19 residues. CDR1 is MDHEN, CDR2 SYDVKM, per germline. The V end lost 4 bases, the J end lost 6 bases, and 30 bases lay between the germline ends. This CDR3 reads CASSSRTFRQYRGIDGYTF. The DNA of the CDR3 is TGTGCCAGCAGTTCACGGACATTCCGTCAGTATAGAGGAATCGATGGCTACACCTTC.

V and J are TRBV5-4 and TRBJ1-1; 7 bases agree with TRBD1. The germline V gene encodes CDR1 SGHNT and CDR2 YYREEE (reference sequence). V lost 0 bases, J lost 5 bases, and 4 bases stayed unmatched. This CDR3 is built from 14 residues. The CDR3 is CASSLGQGVTEAFF. CDR3 bases: TGTGCCAGCAGCTTGGGACAGGGCGTAACTGAAGCTTTCTTT. Complete variable domain (other parts from reference TRBV5-4 and TRBJ1-1): ETGVTQSPTHLIKTRGQQVTLRCSSQSGHNTVSWYQQALGQGPQFIFQYYREEENGRGNFPPRFSGLQFPNYSSELNVNALELDDSALYLCASSLGQGVTEAFFGQGTRLTVV.

The chain combines TRBV11-2 with TRBJ2-1, with D possibly being TRBD2 (5 bases). Trimming removed 8 bases from V and 10 bases from J, with 9 bases in between. Germline loops: CDR1 SGHAT, CDR2 FQNNGV. The CDR3 is 10 residues long. CDR3 amino acids: CASQRKEQFF. As DNA, the CDR3 is TGTGCCAGCCAGCGGAAGGAGCAGTTCTTC. Full variable domain (missing parts from reference TRBV11-2 and TRBJ2-1): EAGVAQSPRYKIIEKRQSVAFWCNPISGHATLYWYQQILGQGPKLLIQFQNNGVVDDSQLPKDRFSAERLKGVDSTLKIQPAKLEDSAVYLCASQRKEQFFGPGTRLTVL.

This clone was observed a handful of times. V is TRBV2 and J is TRBJ2-1; 8 nucleotides match TRBD2. This CDR3 is built from 14 residues. CDR1 is SNHLY, CDR2 FYNNEI, per germline. V was pared by 7 bases and J by 0 bases, with 2 bases of the junction left unmatched. The CDR3 DNA is TGTGCCAGCACAACTAGCGGCTCCTACAATGAGCAGTTCTTC. Protein sequence: CASTTSGSYNEQFF.

This chain connects TRBV19 to TRBJ1-1; no firm D call. The CDR3 runs 12 residues. Germline assignment: CDR1 LNHDA and CDR2 SQIVND (reference sequence). The V end lost 10 bases, the J end lost 4 bases, and 13 bases lay between the germline ends. CDR3 bases: TGTGCCACCTCGCCCGCGGGCACTGAAGCTTTCTTT. This codes for CATSPAGTEAFF.

This chain links TRBV2 with TRBJ2-1; 8 bases match TRBD2. Germline-derived CDR1 and CDR2 are SNHLY and FYNNEI. With 5 bases clipped from V and 4 bases from J, the junction kept 4 bases outside the gene matches. The length of the CDR3 is 14 residues. This CDR3 reads CASSTGLDYNEQFF. CDR3 nucleotides: TGTGCCAGCAGTACGGGACTAGATTACAATGAGCAGTTCTTC.

The V and J genes are TRBV28 and TRBJ1-1; possible D gene TRBD1, 6 bases. The germline V gene encodes CDR1 MDHEN and CDR2 SYDVKM. The V end lost 3 bases, the J end lost 10 bases, and 12 bases lay between the germline ends. The CDR3 extends over 12 amino acids. The CDR3 coding sequence is TGTGCCAGCAGTTTTTCAGCCAGGGGAGCTTTCTTT. Its protein product is CASSFSARGAFF.

The rearrangement links TRBV5-5 to TRBJ1-1; D may be TRBD1 (5 bases). CDR1 is SGHKS, CDR2 YYEKEE, per germline (reference sequence). Between the trimmed V and J ends, which lost 5 bases and 3 bases, there was a span of 11 bases. The CDR3 covers 13 residues. The CDR3 loop is CASSSGGDTEAFF. CDR3 nucleotide sequence: TGTGCCAGCAGTTCCGGGGGGGACACTGAAGCTTTCTTT.

CDR3 nucleotide sequence: TGTGCCAGCAGCTTAGATTCGAGGGCTGAAGCTTTCTTT. As protein: CASSLDSRAEAFF. The J gene is TRBJ1-1, the V gene TRBV11-3; unclear D gene. This CDR3 contains 13 residues. The ends were cut back, 0 bases at V and 6 bases at J, with 8 bases in the middle. Germline values: CDR1 SGHNT, CDR2 YENEEA.

This chain uses TRBV24-1 with TRBJ2-3; D is possibly TRBD2 (5 bases). This CDR3 spans 15 amino acids. Germline loops: CDR1 KGHDR, CDR2 SFDVKD. V lost 5 bases and J lost 2, with 13 bases in between. DNA of the CDR3: TGTGCCACCAGTGCCTTCGGGGAGTACACAGATACGCAGTATTTT. Translation: CATSAFGEYTDTQYF.

This clone has a single count. The chain has TRBV14 and TRBJ2-1; the D is unclear. There are 14 residues in the CDR3. Trimming removed 3 bases at V and 4 bases at J, with 10 bases between. The germline V gene has CDR1 SGHDN and CDR2 FVKESK. Here the CDR3 DNA reads TGTGCCAGCAGCCAGGAGATACGGTACAATGAGCAGTTCTTC. Amino acids: CASSQEIRYNEQFF.

There are a few counts of this clone. V is TRBV5-1 and J is TRBJ2-1, with TRBD1 matching 10 bases. The CDR3 has 15 residues. V dropped 0 bases and J dropped 6; count of bases not matched to a gene: 3. Germline CDR1 and CDR2: SGHRS and YFSETQ. CDR3 sequence (DNA): TGCGCCAGCAGCTTGGATGGACAGGGGGTCAATGAGCAGTTCTTC. Translated, it gives CASSLDGQGVNEQFF.

The V call is TRBV6-6, the J call TRBJ2-7, with D unclear. This CDR3 is built from 14 residues. In germline, CDR1 is MNHNY, CDR2 SVGAGI (reference sequence). Between the trimmed V and J ends, which lost 4 bases and 0 bases, there was a span of 10 bases. The CDR3 protein is CASSSFADSYEQYF. The DNA for the CDR3 is TGTGCCAGCAGTTCCTTCGCGGACTCCTACGAGCAGTACTTC.

Only a few counts were recorded for this clone. The chain uses TRBV18 and TRBJ1-4, with 10 bases lining up with TRBD1. From germline, CDR1 is KGHSH and CDR2 LQKENI. V was clipped by 3 bases and J by 6 bases; unmatched bases: 7. This CDR3 spans 16 amino acids. CDR3 loop: CASSPLPGQGDEKLFF. For the CDR3, the DNA is TGTGCCAGCTCACCCCTACCTGGACAGGGGGATGAAAAACTGTTTTTT.

The chain uses TRBV9 and TRBJ2-2; possible D gene TRBD2, 5 bases. Trimming stripped 4 bases from V and 1 base from J, with 14 bases between. Germline CDR1 and CDR2: SGDLS and YYNGEE. The CDR3 is 16 amino acids. In DNA, the CDR3 is TGTGCCAGCAGCCCCAGACTATCCTGGAACACCGGGGAGCTGTTTTTT. Residues: CASSPRLSWNTGELFF. The full variable domain, completed using reference TRBV9 and TRBJ2-2, is DSGVTQTPKHLITATGQRVTLRCSPRSGDLSVYWYQQSLDQGLQFLIQYYNGEERAKGNILERFSAQQFPDLHSELNLSSLELGDSALYFCASSPRLSWNTGELFFGEGSRLTVL.